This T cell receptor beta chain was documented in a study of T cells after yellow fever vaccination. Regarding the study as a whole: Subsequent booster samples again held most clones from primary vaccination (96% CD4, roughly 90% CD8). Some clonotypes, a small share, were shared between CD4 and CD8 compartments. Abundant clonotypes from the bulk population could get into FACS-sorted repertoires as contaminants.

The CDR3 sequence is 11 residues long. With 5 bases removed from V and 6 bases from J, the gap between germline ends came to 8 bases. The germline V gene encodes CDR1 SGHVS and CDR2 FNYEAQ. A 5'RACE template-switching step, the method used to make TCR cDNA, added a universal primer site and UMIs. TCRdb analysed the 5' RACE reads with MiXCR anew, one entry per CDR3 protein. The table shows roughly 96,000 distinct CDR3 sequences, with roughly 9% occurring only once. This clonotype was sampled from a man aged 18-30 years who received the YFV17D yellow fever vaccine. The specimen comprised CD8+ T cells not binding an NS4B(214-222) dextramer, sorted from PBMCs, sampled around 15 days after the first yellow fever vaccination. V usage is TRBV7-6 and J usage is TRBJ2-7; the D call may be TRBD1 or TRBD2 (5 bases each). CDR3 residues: CASSGGSEQYF. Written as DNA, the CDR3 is TGTGCCAGCAGCGGGGGTTCCGAGCAGTACTTC.